This T cell receptor beta chain came from a study of cytomegalovirus exposure and HLA in healthy donors. Study overall: A prior analysis found about 110 million unique TCR beta sequences from 150 million to 200 million T cells.

CDR1 is SGHRS and CDR2 is YFSETQ in the germline V gene. Trimming took 1 base from V and 0 from J, leaving 5 bases between them. CDR3 size: 15 residues. Worth noting for this clone: No antigen is known for it.

PCR involved 60 Vbeta and 13 Jbeta primers. Here immunoSEQ multiplex PCR was the method, and the copy in TCRdb shows in-frame clones only, minus some. Here the sample spans under 130,000 clones, around 72% being singletons. Study-level results: It was reported in a later analysis that an Asian-associated ancestry cluster showed fewer N-insertions than the 666-donor mean. When analyzed later, a missense DCLRE1C variant was found to be linked to TCR beta V- and J-gene trimming. Clonal expansion, a later analysis showed, was greater in HLA-associated TCR beta chains than in equally common others.

What was sequenced was PBMCs. The J gene is TRBJ2-6, the V gene TRBV5-1; unclear D gene. The TCR was taken from a man aged 25-45 years in good health and CMV-seronegative. Written as DNA, the CDR3 is TGCGCCAGCAGCTTGACAGTCTCTGGGGCCAACGTCCTGACTTTC. Protein sequence: CASSLTVSGANVLTF.